This section outlines one T cell receptor (beta chain) sequence together with its context. What it binds is unknown. This specimen belongs to a study of stem cell transplantation in POMP-related autoinflammatory disease. The wider study: Before transplant: CD4+ naive skewing, low CD8+ proportions, reduced cytokine secretion. Broader study findings: Unique TRB V-J gene pairings were limited in number in patients with PRAID. Across all analyzed T-cell subsets, patients with PRAID tended toward reduced diversity and increased clonality.

CDR3 length equals 12 residues. The germline CDR1 and CDR2 sequences are SGHVS and FQNEAQ. The data were produced by immunoSEQ multiplex PCR, yet TCRdb's version contains in-frame clones alone and is incomplete. The repertoire has fewer than 5,000 clones, roughly 90% of them found once; the top ten carry more than 2%. This rearrangement joins TRBV7-8 to TRBJ1-4, with D perhaps matching TRBD1 (6 bases). Sequenced material: CD8+ T cells from PBMCs, taken after stem cell transplantation. This receptor was identified in a human patient with POMP-related autoinflammation and immune dysregulation (PRAID). A subset of T cells may come from the graft donor. The CDR3 region has the DNA TGTGCGGGGGGCGGGGAGGGAGAAAAACTGTTTTTT. It translates to CAGGGEGEKLFF.